The clone carrying this T cell receptor (beta chain) showed up many times. Its cognate antigen is unknown. This record comes from a study of T-cell reconstitution after alpha-beta-depleted transplantation in children. Study outcomes and limitations: It was reported that alpha-beta T cells came from several hundred expanded graft clones (about two months after transplant). It was newly produced T cells that mostly accounted for T-cell counts and diversity one year after transplant.

CDR1 SGHRS and CDR2 YFSETQ come from the germline V gene. The germline V and J ends were trimmed by 2 bases and 5 bases, with 16 bases remaining between them. CDR3 length equals 15 residues. TCRbeta library construction was performed incorporating unique molecular identifiers. Each CDR3 protein is one row after TCRdb ran MiXCR on the PCR reads. This table has fewer than 750,000 distinct CDR3 sequences, about 21% appearing once. The specimen was PBMCs, mostly from graft donor cells, collected 360 days after TCRalphabeta/CD19-depleted stem cell transplant. V gene TRBV5-1 combines with J gene TRBJ2-5, with D possibly being TRBD2 (6 bases). The clonotype originates from a boy under two years old who had a stem cell transplant for acute myeloid leukemia, so the T cells may come from the graft donor. CDR3 DNA: TGCGCCAGCAGCTTCCTAGGCGGGGAGTACGAGACCCAGTACTTC. Residues: CASSFLGGEYETQYF. The full variable domain, completed using reference TRBV5-1 and TRBJ2-5, is KAGVTQTPRYLIKTRGQQVTLSCSPISGHRSVSWYQQTPGQGLQFLFEYFSETQRNKGNFPGRFSGRQFSNSRSEMNVSTLELGDSALYLCASSFLGGEYETQYFGPGTRLLVL.